These 16 T cell receptor beta chains share one sample of origin, sequenced in a study of blood T cell repertoires in COVID-19. Libraries were prepared by immunoSEQ multiplex PCR; TCRdb keeps only in-frame clonotypes and omits some of them. The sample contains some 300,000 clones, just under 90% of which appear only once. The material sequenced was peripheral blood. The receptor source for this set is a woman aged 25 to 39 with COVID-19, enrolled during active disease.

The rearrangement uses TRBV5-1 and TRBJ1-2, with 10 bases lining up with TRBD1. Germline CDR1 reads SGHRS; CDR2 reads YFSETQ. With 3 bases clipped from V and 0 bases from J, the junction kept 8 bases outside the gene matches. This CDR3 is built from 17 residues. The CDR3 sequence: CASSWGQGPDPNYGYTF. The CDR3 nucleotides are TGCGCCAGCAGCTGGGGACAGGGGCCGGATCCTAACTATGGCTACACCTTC.

The chain links TRBV2 to TRBJ1-2; possible D gene TRBD1, 6 bases. The CDR3 loop spans 13 amino acids. Germline V gives CDR1 SNHLY, CDR2 FYNNEI. V lost 3 bases, J lost 8 bases, and 13 bases lay in between. Here the CDR3 reads CASSESGVEGYTF. CDR3 in DNA: TGTGCCAGCAGTGAGTCAGGGGTGGAGGGCTACACCTTC.

The rearrangement links TRBV6-8 to TRBJ1-5, with 7 positions matching TRBD1. The CDR3 consists of 14 residues. V trimming: 4 bases; J trimming: 2 bases; junction bases outside the gene matches: 2. The germline CDR1 and CDR2 sequences are MNHGY and SAAAGT. As DNA, the CDR3 is TGTGCCAGCAGTTCCACAGGGGGCAATCAGCCCCAGCATTTT. Residues: CASSSTGGNQPQHF.

The V call is TRBV29-1, the J call TRBJ2-3, with 10 bases identical to TRBD1. This CDR3 has 14 residues. V dropped 3 bases and J dropped 2; count of bases not matched to a gene: 2. Per the germline V gene, CDR1 is SQVTM and CDR2 is ANQGSEA. CDR3 nucleotides: TGCAGCGTTGAGGGACAGGGGATCACAGATACGCAGTATTTT. Protein product: CSVEGQGITDTQYF.

This clone was found once. The genes are TRBV4-1 and TRBJ2-3; 7 bases match TRBD2. V lost 5 bases and J lost 3; bases outside the gene matches: 5. This CDR3 spans 14 amino acids. Germline assignment: CDR1 MGHRA and CDR2 YSYEKL. The CDR3 sequence is CASSGRDYTDTQYF. The CDR3 nucleotides read TGCGCCAGCAGCGGCCGGGACTATACAGATACGCAGTATTTT.

The rearrangement joins TRBV7-2 to TRBJ2-7; TRBD1 matches at 8 bases. Per germline, CDR1 SGHTA and CDR2 FQGNSA. V shed 1 base and J 7 bases; nucleotides not matched to a gene: 6. The CDR3 has 14 amino acids. CDR3 sequence (DNA): TGTGCCAGCAGCTTAGGGGGGACAGGTAGAGAGCAGTACTTC. It is translated as CASSLGGTGREQYF. Full variable domain (outside the CDR3, taken from reference TRBV7-2 and TRBJ2-7): GAGVSQSPSNKVTEKGKDVELRCDPISGHTALYWYRQSLGQGLEFLIYFQGNSAPDKSGLPSDRFSAERTGGSVSTLTIQRTQQEDSAVYLCASSLGGTGREQYFGPGTRLTVT.

V is TRBV7-9 and J is TRBJ2-3, with D possibly being TRBD1 (5 bases). Trimming stripped 4 bases from V and 2 bases from J, with 16 bases between. Germline CDR1 and CDR2: SEHNR and FQNEAQ (reference sequence). The CDR3 loop spans 16 amino acids. The CDR3 sequence is CASSSTGTQATDTQYF. The CDR3 DNA reads as TGTGCCAGCAGCTCCACAGGTACCCAAGCCACAGATACGCAGTATTTT.

Concerning this clone: A junction boundary mismatches the germline segment, possibly from a read error. The chain has TRBV20-1 and TRBJ1-4; TRBD1 matches at 8 bases. This CDR3 contains 11 residues. Looked up from germline, CDR1 is DFQATT and CDR2 is SNEGSKA (reference sequence). CDR3 coding DNA: TGCAGTGCTAGCTTTGGCAGGGGGCCCGTTTTT. Its translation: CSASFGRGPVF.

This sequence joins TRBV19 and TRBJ2-1; D gene unclear. This CDR3 has 11 amino acids. V was shortened by 1 base and J by 12 bases, with 7 bases between the two germline ends. The germline V gene has CDR1 LNHDA and CDR2 SQIVND (reference sequence). The DNA for the CDR3 is TGTGCCAGTAGTATAGGGCTAGGGCAGTTCTTC. Translation: CASSIGLGQFF.

The chain is built from TRBV2 and TRBJ1-5; no clear D. CDR3 size: 12 residues. V was pared by 3 bases and J by 7 bases, with 7 bases between. The germline CDR1 and CDR2 sequences are SNHLY and FYNNEI. The CDR3 sequence: CASSDPGQPQHF. The CDR3 DNA follows: TGTGCCAGCAGTGACCCTGGCCAGCCCCAGCATTTT.

CDR3: CATWAGAYTF. The CDR3 DNA follows: TGTGCCACATGGGCAGGGGCGTACACCTTC. The chain has TRBV27 and TRBJ1-2, with D perhaps TRBD1 (6 bases). Trimming took 10 bases from V and 11 from J, leaving 14 bases between them. Germline loops: CDR1 MNHEY, CDR2 SMNVEV (reference sequence). The CDR3 is 10 residues long.

CDR3 nucleotides: TGTGCCACCACCCTGGACAGGTCGAACACTGAAGCTTTCTTT. Its protein is CATTLDRSNTEAFF. This rearrangement joins TRBV15 to TRBJ1-1; 7 nucleotides align to TRBD1. Germline CDR1 and CDR2: LNHNV and YYDKDF (reference sequence). This CDR3 is built from 14 residues. Unmatched junction bases numbered 6, after V lost 7 bases and J lost 1 base.

This rearrangement joins TRBV18 to TRBJ2-5; 8 bases fit TRBD2. CDR3 size: 16 residues. The germline CDR1 and CDR2 sequences are KGHSH and LQKENI. J lost 3 bases, V lost 6 bases, and 12 bases had no gene match. The CDR3 loop is CASSQSRGGHKETQYF. The CDR3 coding sequence is TGTGCCAGCTCCCAGTCCCGGGGGGGCCACAAAGAGACCCAGTACTTC.

The chain combines TRBV7-2 with TRBJ2-3; TRBD2 agrees at 10 bases. Germline trimming cut 8 bases from V and 3 bases from J; bases unmatched to any gene: 5. This CDR3 comprises 14 residues. Germline V CDR1 and CDR2: SGHTA, FQGNSA. CDR3 protein: CASERGGLTDTQYF. The CDR3 nucleotides are TGTGCCAGCGAGCGGGGGGGCCTAACAGATACGCAGTATTTT. Based on the CDR3 plus reference TRBV7-2 and TRBJ2-3, the full variable domain is GAGVSQSPSNKVTEKGKDVELRCDPISGHTALYWYRQSLGQGLEFLIYFQGNSAPDKSGLPSDRFSAERTGGSVSTLTIQRTQQEDSAVYLCASERGGLTDTQYFGPGTRLTVL.

This clone has just one count. This specimen includes other DNA sequences encoding the same CDR3. The chain carries TRBV27 and TRBJ2-2; unclear D gene. V was clipped by 0 bases and J by 5 bases, with 4 bases between them. Germline CDR1 is MNHEY and CDR2 is SMNVEV (reference sequence). The CDR3 spans 13 residues. CDR3 coding DNA: TGTGCCAGCAGTTTATCGAGGACCGGGGAGCTGTTTTTT. This gives the protein CASSLSRTGELFF.

The chain joins TRBV21-1 to TRBJ1-1. TRBV21-1 is a pseudogene locus. CDR3 length equals 22 residues. CDR3 nucleotide sequence: TGTGCCAGCAGCAAGGGGATAAATTGCCTCGCCGGGAGAATCCCAAGGGGCACTGAAGCTTTCTTT. Its protein product is CASSKGINCLAGRIPRGTEAFF.